The present T cell receptor (beta chain) was sequenced within a study of T-cell memory formation after mild COVID-19. Study as a whole: TCR clusters mostly belonged to single donors. The study's findings and limits: Second-wave clones with a day 37 peak had unconfirmed SARS-CoV-2 specificity. Pre-infection memory showed some responding clones, and this suggested that cross-reactive memory joined. Contracting clones localized mainly to CM and EM when CD4+ and mainly to EMRA when CD8+.

TCRdb itself ran the 5' RACE reads through MiXCR, one entry per CDR3 protein. Seen here are 350,000 to 450,000 distinct CDR3 sequences, approximately 15% observed once, and the top ten hold roughly a fifth. This clonotype was counted only a few times. The antigen remains undetermined. CDR3 length: 18 residues. Deletions cut 4 bases from V and 0 bases from J, with 21 bases between. CDR1 and CDR2 (germline): MNHNY, SVGAGI (reference sequence). What was sequenced was PBMCs or a T cell subset sorted from them (not recorded which). V is TRBV6-6 and J is TRBJ1-1; TRBD1 is a possible D gene (6 bases). The TCR sequence derives from a man aged 18 to 35 who had mild COVID-19 (a few samples of this study predate the infection). Cell type and time point are not known. The CDR3 nucleotides read TGTGCCAGCAGTTTTAATCAGGGGCCCGAGCTACTGAACACTGAAGCTTTCTTT. Protein product: CASSFNQGPELLNTEAFF.